This T cell receptor beta chain emerged from a study of shared clonotypes between healthy human individuals. Study-level results: Relative to their counterparts shared across all four donors, non-shared clonotypes exhibited diminished generation probabilities.

TCRdb keeps only in-frame clones here, not all; method: immunoSEQ multiplex PCR. The sample records 640,000 or so clones, roughly 78% being singletons. A CD45RA+ naive subset and a CD45RA-negative memory subset were split from CD4+ cells. This clone was counted only a few times. The antigen remains undetermined. Other DNA sequences in the sample encode the same CDR3. V lost 1 base and J lost 4, with 2 bases in between. CDR1 and CDR2 from the germline V gene are SEHNR and FQNEAQ (reference sequence). CDR3 length: 12 residues. The clonotype was recovered from a woman younger than 45 in good health. The chain combines TRBV7-9 with TRBJ1-3; unclear D gene. The sample was memory CD4+ T cells sorted from blood. Subset meaning: CD45RA-negative fraction. CDR3 loop: CASSLVGNTIYF. CDR3 nucleotide sequence: TGTGCCAGCAGCTTAGTCGGAAACACCATATATTTT.